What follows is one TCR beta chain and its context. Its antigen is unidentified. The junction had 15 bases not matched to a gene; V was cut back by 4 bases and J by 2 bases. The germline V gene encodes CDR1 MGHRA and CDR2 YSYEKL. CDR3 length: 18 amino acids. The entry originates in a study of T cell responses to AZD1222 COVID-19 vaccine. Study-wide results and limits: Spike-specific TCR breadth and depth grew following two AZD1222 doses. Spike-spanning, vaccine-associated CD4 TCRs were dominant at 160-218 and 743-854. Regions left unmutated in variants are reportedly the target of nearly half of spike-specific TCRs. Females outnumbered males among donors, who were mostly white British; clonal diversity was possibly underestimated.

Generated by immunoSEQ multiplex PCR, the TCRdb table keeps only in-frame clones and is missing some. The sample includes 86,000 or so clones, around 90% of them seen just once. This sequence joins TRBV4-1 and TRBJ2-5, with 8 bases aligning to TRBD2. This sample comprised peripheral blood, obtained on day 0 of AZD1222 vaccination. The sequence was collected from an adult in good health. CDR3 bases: TGCGCCAGCAGCCCAGCCAAGCGGGAGACGGGTCCGCAAGAGACCCAGTACTTC. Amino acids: CASSPAKRETGPQETQYF.